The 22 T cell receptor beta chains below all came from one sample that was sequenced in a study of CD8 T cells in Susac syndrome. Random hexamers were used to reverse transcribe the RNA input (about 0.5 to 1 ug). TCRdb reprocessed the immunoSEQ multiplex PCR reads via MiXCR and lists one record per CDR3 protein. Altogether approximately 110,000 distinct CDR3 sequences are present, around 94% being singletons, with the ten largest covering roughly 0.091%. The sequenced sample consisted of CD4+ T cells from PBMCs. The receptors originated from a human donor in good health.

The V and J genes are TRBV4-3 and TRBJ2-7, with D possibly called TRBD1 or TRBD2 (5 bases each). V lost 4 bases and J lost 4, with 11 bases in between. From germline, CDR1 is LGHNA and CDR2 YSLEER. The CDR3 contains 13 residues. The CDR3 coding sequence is TGCGCCAGCAGCCCCCGGGACGGATACGAGCAGTACTTC. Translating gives CASSPRDGYEQYF.

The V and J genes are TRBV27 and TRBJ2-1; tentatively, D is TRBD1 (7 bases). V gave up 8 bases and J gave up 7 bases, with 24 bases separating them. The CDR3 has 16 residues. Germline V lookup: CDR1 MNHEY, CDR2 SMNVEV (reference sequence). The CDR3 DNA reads TGTGCCAGCGGAAATATTCGGCAGGGGGAGGTGAATGAGCAGTTCTTC. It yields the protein CASGNIRQGEVNEQFF.

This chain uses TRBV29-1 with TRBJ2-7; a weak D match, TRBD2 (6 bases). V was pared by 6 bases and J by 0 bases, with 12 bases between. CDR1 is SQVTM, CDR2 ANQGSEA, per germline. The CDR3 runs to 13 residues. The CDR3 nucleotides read TGCAGCGTGAGAGACGGGAGCTCCTACGAGCAGTACTTC. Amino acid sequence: CSVRDGSSYEQYF.

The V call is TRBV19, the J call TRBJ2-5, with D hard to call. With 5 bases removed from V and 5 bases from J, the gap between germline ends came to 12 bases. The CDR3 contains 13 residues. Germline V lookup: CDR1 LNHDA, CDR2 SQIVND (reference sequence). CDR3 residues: CASSQVSEETQYF. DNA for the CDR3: TGTGCCAGTAGTCAGGTGTCGGAGGAGACCCAGTACTTC.

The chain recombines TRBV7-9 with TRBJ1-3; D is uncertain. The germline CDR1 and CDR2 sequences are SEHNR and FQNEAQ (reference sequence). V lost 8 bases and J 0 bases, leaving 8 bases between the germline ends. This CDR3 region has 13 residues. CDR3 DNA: TGTGCCAGCGGTCTCAACTCTGGAAACACCATATATTTT. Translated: CASGLNSGNTIYF.

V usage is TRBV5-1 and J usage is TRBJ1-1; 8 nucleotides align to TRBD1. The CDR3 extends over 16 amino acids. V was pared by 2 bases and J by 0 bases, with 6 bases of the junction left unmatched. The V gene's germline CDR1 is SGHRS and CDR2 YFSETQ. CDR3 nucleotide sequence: TGCGCCAGCAGCTTTACAGGGGGAACGGTGAACACTGAAGCTTTCTTT. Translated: CASSFTGGTVNTEAFF.

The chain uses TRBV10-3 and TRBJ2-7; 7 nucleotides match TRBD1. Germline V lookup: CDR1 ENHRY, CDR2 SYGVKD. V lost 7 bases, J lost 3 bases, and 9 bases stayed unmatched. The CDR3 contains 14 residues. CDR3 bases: TGTGCCATCACCAGGACAGGCGTCGGCTACGAGCAGTACTTC. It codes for CAITRTGVGYEQYF.

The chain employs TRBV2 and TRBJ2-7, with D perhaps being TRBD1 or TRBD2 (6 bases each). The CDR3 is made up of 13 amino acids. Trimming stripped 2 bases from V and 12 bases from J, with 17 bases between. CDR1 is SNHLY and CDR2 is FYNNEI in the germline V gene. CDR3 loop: CASSESPGARWYF. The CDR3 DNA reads TGTGCCAGCAGTGAAAGTCCGGGGGCCCGGTGGTACTTC.

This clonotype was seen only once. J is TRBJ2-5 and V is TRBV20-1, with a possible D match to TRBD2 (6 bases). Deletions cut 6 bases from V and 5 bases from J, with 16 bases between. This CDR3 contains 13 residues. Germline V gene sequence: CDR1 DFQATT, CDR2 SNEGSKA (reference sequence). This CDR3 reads CSATPGLIETQYF. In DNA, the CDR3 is TGCAGTGCCACTCCGGGACTTATTGAGACCCAGTACTTC.

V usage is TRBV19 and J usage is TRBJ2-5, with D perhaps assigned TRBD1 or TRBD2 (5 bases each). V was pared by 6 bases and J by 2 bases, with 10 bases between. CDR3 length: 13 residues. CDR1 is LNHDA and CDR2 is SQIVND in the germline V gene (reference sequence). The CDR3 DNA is TGTGCCAGTAGCGGGACGCAACAAGAGACCCAGTACTTC. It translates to CASSGTQQETQYF.

The CDR3 DNA reads as TGTGCCAGCAGCCAAGGGTCCCTCGAGCAGTACTTC. It specifies CASSQGSLEQYF. V and J are TRBV28 and TRBJ2-7; D is unresolved. This CDR3 comprises 12 residues. Germline V CDR1 and CDR2: MDHEN, SYDVKM. V dropped 6 bases and J dropped 6 bases, with 12 bases sitting between them.

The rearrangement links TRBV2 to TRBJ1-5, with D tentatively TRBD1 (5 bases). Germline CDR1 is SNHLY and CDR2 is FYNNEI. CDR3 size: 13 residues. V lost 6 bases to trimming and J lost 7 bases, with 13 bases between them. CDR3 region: CASSQTGQQPQHF. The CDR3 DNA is TGTGCCAGCAGCCAAACGGGGCAACAGCCCCAGCATTTT.

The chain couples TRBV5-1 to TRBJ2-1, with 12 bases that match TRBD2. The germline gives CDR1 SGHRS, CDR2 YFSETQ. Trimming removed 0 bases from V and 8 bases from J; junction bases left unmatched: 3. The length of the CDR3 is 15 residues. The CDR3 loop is CASSLGPSGRDEQFF. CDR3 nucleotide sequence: TGCGCCAGCAGCTTGGGTCCTAGCGGGAGGGATGAGCAGTTCTTC.

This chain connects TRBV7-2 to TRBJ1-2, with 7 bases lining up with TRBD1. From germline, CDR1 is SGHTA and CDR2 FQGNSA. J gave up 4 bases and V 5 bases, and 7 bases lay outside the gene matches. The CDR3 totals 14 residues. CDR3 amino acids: CASSHQTGSYGYTF. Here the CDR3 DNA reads TGTGCCAGCAGCCATCAGACAGGGTCCTATGGCTACACCTTC.

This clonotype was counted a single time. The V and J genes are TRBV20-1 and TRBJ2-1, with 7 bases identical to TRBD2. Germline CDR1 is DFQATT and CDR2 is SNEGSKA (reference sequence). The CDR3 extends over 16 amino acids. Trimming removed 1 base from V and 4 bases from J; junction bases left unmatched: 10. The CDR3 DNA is TGCAGTGCTAGAGGGTCTAGCGGAGACCTTTACAATGAGCAGTTCTTC. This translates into CSARGSSGDLYNEQFF.

The CDR3 nucleotides are TGTGCCAGCTCACCCCGGTCAGGCGACTCTGGAAACACCATATATTTT. Protein: CASSPRSGDSGNTIYF. This chain uses TRBV18 with TRBJ1-3; no clear D gene. Trimming removed 3 bases at V and 0 bases at J, with 12 bases between. The CDR3 has 16 residues. Germline lookup yields CDR1 KGHSH and CDR2 LQKENI.

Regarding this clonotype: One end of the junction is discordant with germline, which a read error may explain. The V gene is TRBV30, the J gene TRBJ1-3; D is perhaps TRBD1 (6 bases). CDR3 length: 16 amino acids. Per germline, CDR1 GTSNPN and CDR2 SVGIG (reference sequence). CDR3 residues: CAWSSYRASSGNTIYF. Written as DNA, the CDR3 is TGTGCCTGGAGTTCCTACAGGGCCTCTTCTGGGAACACCATATATTTT.

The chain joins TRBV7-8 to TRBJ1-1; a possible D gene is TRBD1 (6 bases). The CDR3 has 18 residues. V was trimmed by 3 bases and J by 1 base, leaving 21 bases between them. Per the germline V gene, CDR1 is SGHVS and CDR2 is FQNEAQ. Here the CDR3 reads CASSFYGGYTKQNTEAFF. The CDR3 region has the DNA TGTGCCAGCAGCTTTTACGGGGGCTACACCAAGCAGAACACTGAAGCTTTCTTT. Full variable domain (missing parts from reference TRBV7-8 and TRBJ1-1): GAGVSQSPRYKVAKRGQDVALRCDPISGHVSLFWYQQALGQGPEFLTYFQNEAQLDKSGLPSDRFFAERPEGSVSTLKIQRTQQEDSAVYLCASSFYGGYTKQNTEAFFGQGTRLTVV.

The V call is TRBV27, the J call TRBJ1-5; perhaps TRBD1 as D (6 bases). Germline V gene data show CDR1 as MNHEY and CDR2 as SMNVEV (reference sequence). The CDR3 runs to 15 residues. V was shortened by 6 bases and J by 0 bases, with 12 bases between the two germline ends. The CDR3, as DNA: TGTGCCAGCAGGTTGGGGACACTTAGCAATCAGCCCCAGCATTTT. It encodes CASRLGTLSNQPQHF.

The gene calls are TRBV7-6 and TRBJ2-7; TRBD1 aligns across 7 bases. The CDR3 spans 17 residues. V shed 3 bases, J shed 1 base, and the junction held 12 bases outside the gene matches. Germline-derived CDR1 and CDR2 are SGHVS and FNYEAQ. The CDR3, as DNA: TGTGCCAGCAGCTTGCGATACCTACCACAGGGGTCCTACGAGCAGTACTTC. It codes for CASSLRYLPQGSYEQYF. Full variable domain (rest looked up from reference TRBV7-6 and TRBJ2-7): GAGVSQSPRYKVTKRGQDVALRCDPISGHVSLYWYRQALGQGPEFLTYFNYEAQQDKSGLPNDRFSAERPEGSISTLTIQRTEQRDSAMYRCASSLRYLPQGSYEQYFGPGTRLTVT.

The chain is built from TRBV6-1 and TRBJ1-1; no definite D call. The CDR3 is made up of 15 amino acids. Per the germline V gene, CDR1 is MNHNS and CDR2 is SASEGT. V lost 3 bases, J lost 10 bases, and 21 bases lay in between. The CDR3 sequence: CASSEGFEDPTGAFF. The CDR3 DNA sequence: TGTGCCAGCAGTGAGGGATTTGAGGACCCCACGGGAGCTTTCTTT.

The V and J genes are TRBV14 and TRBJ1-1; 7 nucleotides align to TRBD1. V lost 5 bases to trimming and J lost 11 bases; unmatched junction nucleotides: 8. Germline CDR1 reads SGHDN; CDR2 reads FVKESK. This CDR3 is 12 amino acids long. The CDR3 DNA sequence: TGTGCCAGCAGCTCTGACAGGGTTCGGGCTTTCTTT. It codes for CASSSDRVRAFF. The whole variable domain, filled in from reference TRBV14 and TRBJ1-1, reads EAGVTQFPSHSVIEKGQTVTLRCDPISGHDNLYWYRRVMGKEIKFLLHFVKESKQDESGMPNNRFLAERTGGTYSTLKVQPAELEDSGVYFCASSSDRVRAFFGQGTRLTVV.